Included here is one T cell receptor (beta chain) sequence, with context. Its cognate antigen has yet to be identified. No base-level quality is on record; no much larger clone is a single base apart. Library method: multiplex PCR. Sequencer: Illumina HiSeq 4000. iRepertoire HTBI primers and Arm-PCR amplification of CDR3 regions were used to construct TCR beta libraries. Before sequencing, the PCR products underwent gel purification. The study's processing was this. Gene usage analysis of CDR3 amino acid clonotypes relied on the roughly 64 TRBV and 15 or so TRBJ segments identified across samples. COPE and FqMerger were used to merge filtered high-quality paired reads into contigs. Contigs were aligned with BLAST to IMGT TRBV, TRBD and TRBJ reference genes, and CDR3 was defined per IMGT. Clonotypes above 0.1% frequency were classified as highly expanded clones. Repertoire diversity was measured by Shannon entropy, and V-J evenness by the Gini coefficient. Public clonotypes were defined as clonotypes shared by more than one individual. The public sequencing data were trimmed at Q25 with fastp and processed into clonotypes with MiXCR by TCRdb, which kept only in-frame beta chains. Records with the same CDR3 protein are collapsed into one entry carrying the most frequent genes and DNA. V and J calls and clone size were set by TCRdb, not the authors. The sample table contains 390,000 or so distinct CDR3 sequences; only one count was recorded for less than 30% of them. Together, the top ten hold around 30% of the sample.

The data derive from a study of regulatory T cells in long-lasting Graves disease listed by TCRdb under 2021. In the study overall: Persistent Graves' disease was defined as antithyroid drug treatment for over 5 years with persistently positive TSH receptor autoantibodies. Peripheral blood TCR sequencing and RNA sequencing compared persistent Graves' disease patients with newly diagnosed Graves' disease patients. TCR sequencing covered around 13 persistent and around 20 newly diagnosed Graves' disease patients, 33 samples in total. The study was registered as a clinical trial and conducted in China. On average, persistent Graves' disease patients in the clinical cohort had been on antithyroid drugs for around 9.5 years. General conclusions and limits of the study: Sequencing and analysis were restricted to the TCR beta chain. A larger number of public clonotypes was shared among persistent patients (around 2,700) than among newly diagnosed patients (roughly 930). Persistent disease showed preferential use of TRBV28, TRBJ1-2 and TRBJ2-5, whereas newly diagnosed disease favored TRBV20-1 and TRBJ2-1. Peripheral blood alone was examined, since thyroid tissue, which constituted the primary lesion, could not be accessed. Compared with newly diagnosed patients, persistent Graves' disease patients had lower TCR Shannon entropy and fewer highly expanded clones, which suggests clonal expansion. The small sample size was acknowledged by the authors as a limitation that may reduce accuracy.

This sample's time point label indicates: persistent/refractory GD, antithyroid drugs over 5 years with positive TRAb. For both TCR sequencing and RNA sequencing, RNA was extracted from PBMCs using TRIzol. Graves' disease was diagnosed according to American Thyroid Association guidelines. The patients came from an endocrinology department in Xi'an, China. Each patient gave approximately 9 milliliters of peripheral blood, collected in an EDTA anticoagulant tube. Ficoll Paque Plus density gradient separation was used to isolate PBMCs, and no additional T cell sorting was done. RNA quality was checked with an Agilent 2100 Bioanalyzer and agarose gel, and concentration with a NanoDrop 2000. A distance of 19 bases separates the germline ends of V and J, which lose 7 bases and 6 bases respectively. CDR3 length: 14 amino acids, cysteine to phenylalanine. The entry retains the CDR3 DNA only, 42 bases that are in frame from base 1. For CDR1 and CDR2, the germline V gene (reference sequence) lists SGHNT and YYREEE.

The specimen comprised peripheral blood mononuclear cells (PBMCs), sampled when the disease was refractory, from a patient treated with antithyroid drugs. The TCR was taken from a woman aged 40 to 55 with Graves disease. Donor details come from another sample of the same person, matched by shared clones. The chain couples TRBV5-4 to TRBJ1-1, with a weak D call of TRBD1 (5 bases match). Here is the DNA: TGTGCCAGCTACCTCGGGGGGGAGATCGCTGAAGCTTTCTTT. It codes for CASYLGGEIAEAFF.